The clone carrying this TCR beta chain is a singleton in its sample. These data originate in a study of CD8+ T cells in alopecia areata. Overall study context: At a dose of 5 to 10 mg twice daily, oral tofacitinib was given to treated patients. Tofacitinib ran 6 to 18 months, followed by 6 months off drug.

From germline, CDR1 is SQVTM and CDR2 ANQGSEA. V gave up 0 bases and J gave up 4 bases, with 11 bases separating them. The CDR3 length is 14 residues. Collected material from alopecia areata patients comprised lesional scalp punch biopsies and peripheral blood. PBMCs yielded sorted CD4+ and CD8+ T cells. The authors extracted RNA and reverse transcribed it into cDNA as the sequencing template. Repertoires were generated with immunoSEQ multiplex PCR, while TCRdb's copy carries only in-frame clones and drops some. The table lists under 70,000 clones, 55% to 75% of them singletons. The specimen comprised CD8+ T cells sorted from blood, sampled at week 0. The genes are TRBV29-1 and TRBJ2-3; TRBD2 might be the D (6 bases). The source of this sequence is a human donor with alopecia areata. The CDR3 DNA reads TGCAGCGTTGAAGAGGAGGGGCCCCCAGATACGCAGTATTTT. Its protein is CSVEEEGPPDTQYF.